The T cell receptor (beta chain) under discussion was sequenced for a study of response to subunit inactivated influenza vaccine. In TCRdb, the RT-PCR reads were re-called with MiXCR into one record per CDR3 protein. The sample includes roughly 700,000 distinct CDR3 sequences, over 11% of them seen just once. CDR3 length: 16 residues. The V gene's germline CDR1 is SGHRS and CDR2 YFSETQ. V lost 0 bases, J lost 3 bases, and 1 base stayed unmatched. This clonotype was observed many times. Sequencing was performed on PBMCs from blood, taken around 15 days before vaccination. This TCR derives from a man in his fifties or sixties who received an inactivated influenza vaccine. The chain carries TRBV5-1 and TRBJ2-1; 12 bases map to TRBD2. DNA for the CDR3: TGCGCCAGCAGCTTGGGACTAGCGGGGGTCTACAATGAGCAGTTCTTC. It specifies CASSLGLAGVYNEQFF.